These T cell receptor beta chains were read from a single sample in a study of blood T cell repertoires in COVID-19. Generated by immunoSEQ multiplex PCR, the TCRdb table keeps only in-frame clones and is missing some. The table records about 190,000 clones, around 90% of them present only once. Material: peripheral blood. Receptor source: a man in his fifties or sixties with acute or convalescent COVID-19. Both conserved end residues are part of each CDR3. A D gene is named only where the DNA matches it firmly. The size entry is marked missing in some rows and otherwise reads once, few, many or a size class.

CASSSGTSAKKETQYF | TGTGCCAGCAGTTCCGGGACTAGCGCCAAAAAAGAGACCCAGTACTTC | TRBV6-5 | TRBD2 | NA | TRBJ2-5
CASSIDSSSYNEQFF | TGCGCCAGCAGCATAGACTCCAGCTCCTACAATGAGCAGTTCTTC | TRBV5-1 | NA | NA | TRBJ2-1
CASSPTVTYEQYF | TGTGCCAGCAGTCCTACGGTTACCTACGAGCAGTACTTC | TRBV27 | NA | NA | TRBJ2-7
CASSEGQASTDTQYF | TGTGCCAGCAGTGAAGGCCAGGCTAGCACAGATACGCAGTATTTT | TRBV2 | NA | NA | TRBJ2-3
CASSLGQVRIGYTF | TGTGCCAGCAGCTTGGGGCAGGTACGAATTGGCTACACCTTC | TRBV5-6 | NA | NA | TRBJ1-2
CASRKGQGFDEQYF | TGTGCCAGCAGAAAGGGACAGGGTTTTGACGAGCAGTACTTC | TRBV27 | TRBD1 | NA | TRBJ2-7
CASSSGTGIYEQYF | TGTGCCAGCAGTTCCGGGACAGGGATCTACGAGCAGTACTTC | TRBV7-9 | TRBD1 | NA | TRBJ2-7
CAIRTGLPDTQYF | TGTGCCATCAGAACAGGGTTGCCAGATACGCAGTATTTT | TRBV10-3 | NA | few | TRBJ2-3
CASSLLENGRADEQFF | TGTGCCAGCAGCCTCCTGGAAAATGGGAGAGCGGATGAGCAGTTCTTC | TRBV7-9 | NA | NA | TRBJ2-1
CASTHPTRGQPQHF | TGTGCCAGCACACACCCCACGCGGGGTCAGCCCCAGCATTTT | TRBV28 | NA | NA | TRBJ1-5
CASSVGRLMDGYTF | TGTGCCAGCAGCGTGGGCAGGTTGATGGATGGCTACACCTTC | TRBV9 | NA | NA | TRBJ1-2
CASSPGQNTEAFF | TGTGCCAGCTCACCGGGACAGAACACTGAAGCTTTCTTT | TRBV18 | NA | few | TRBJ1-1
CASSSGTEAFF | TGTGCCAGCAGTTCGGGCACTGAAGCTTTCTTT | TRBV27 | NA | NA | TRBJ1-1
CASSQGQAGGPADTQYF | TGCGCCAGCAGCCAAGGTCAAGCGGGGGGGCCTGCAGATACGCAGTATTTT | TRBV4-1 | TRBD2 | NA | TRBJ2-3
CSDSGGGQETQYF | TGCAGTGATAGTGGCGGAGGCCAAGAGACCCAGTACTTC | TRBV20-1 | NA | NA | TRBJ2-5
CASSQDQRRNEKLFF | TGCGCCAGCAGCCAAGATCAACGGAGGAATGAAAAACTGTTTTTT | TRBV4-1 | NA | NA | TRBJ1-4
CASSYSMQYGYTF | TGTGCCAGCAGTTACTCGATGCAGTATGGCTACACCTTC | TRBV6-2/TRBV6-3 | NA | NA | TRBJ1-2
CSASKQLSNQPQHF | TGCAGTGCTAGTAAACAGCTAAGCAATCAGCCCCAGCATTTT | TRBV20-1 | NA | NA | TRBJ1-5
CASSSVGTSGTGELFF | TGCGCCAGCAGCTCGGTAGGGACTAGCGGCACCGGGGAGCTGTTTTTT | TRBV5-1 | TRBD2 | few | TRBJ2-2
CASSSAGGSTGELFF | TGTGCCAGCAGTTCTGCGGGAGGAAGCACCGGGGAGCTGTTTTTT | TRBV6-5 | TRBD2 | NA | TRBJ2-2
CASSFGLAGGNEQFF | TGTGCCAGCAGTTTCGGACTAGCGGGAGGGAATGAGCAGTTCTTC | TRBV5-4 | TRBD2 | NA | TRBJ2-1
CASSLSGSHQRFF | TGTGCCAGCAGCTTATCCGGGTCCCACCAGCGGTTCTTC | TRBV5-4 | NA | few | TRBJ2-1
CASRSTGTEAFF | TGTGCCAGCAGGTCCACGGGCACTGAAGCTTTCTTT | TRBV6-5 | NA | NA | TRBJ1-1
CASSLAGGRNTQYF | TGCGCCAGCAGCCTAGCGGGAGGGCGTAATACGCAGTATTTT | TRBV4-1 | TRBD2 | NA | TRBJ2-3
CAWSVTKGTEAFF | TGTGCCTGGAGTGTGACGAAGGGGACTGAAGCTTTCTTT | TRBV30 | NA | NA | TRBJ1-1
CASSLSSTSGRYNEQFF | TGTGCCAGCAGTTTATCGTCGACTAGCGGTAGATACAATGAGCAGTTCTTC | TRBV27 | TRBD2 | NA | TRBJ2-1
CASTDIMNTEAFF | TGTGCCAGTACGGACATCATGAACACTGAAGCTTTCTTT | TRBV19 | NA | NA | TRBJ1-1
CASSPRVAGDTGELFF | TGTGCCAGCAGCCCCAGGGTAGCGGGGGATACCGGGGAGCTGTTTTTT | TRBV7-8 | TRBD2 | NA | TRBJ2-2
CASSQVATDYGYTF | TGTGCCAGCAGCCAAGTGGCGACAGACTATGGCTACACCTTC | TRBV3-1/TRBV3-2 | NA | NA | TRBJ1-2
CASSGGQGTGELFF | TGCGCCAGCAGCGGAGGACAGGGAACCGGGGAGCTGTTTTTT | TRBV5-1 | TRBD1 | NA | TRBJ2-2
CAWSPQRGLAFF | TGTGCCTGGAGTCCCCAAAGGGGATTGGCTTTCTTT | TRBV30 | NA | NA | TRBJ1-1
CSASGTVGTEAFF | TGCAGCGCATCCGGGACAGTAGGCACTGAAGCTTTCTTT | TRBV29-1 | TRBD1 | NA | TRBJ1-1
CATSSDRTYGYTF | TGTGCCACCAGCAGTGACAGGACTTATGGCTACACCTTC | TRBV15 | NA | NA | TRBJ1-2
CASSALGGSGYNEQFF | TGCGCCAGCAGCGCCTTGGGGGGTTCGGGTTACAATGAGCAGTTCTTC | TRBV10-1 | NA | NA | TRBJ2-1
CASSQDTGRYNEQFF | TGTGCCAGCAGCCAAGATACGGGAAGGTACAATGAGCAGTTCTTC | TRBV3-1/TRBV3-2 | NA | NA | TRBJ2-1
CAWTQNGRLNTGELFF | TGTGCCTGGACTCAAAACGGGAGGCTTAACACCGGGGAGCTGTTTTTT | TRBV30 | TRBD2 | NA | TRBJ2-2
CASSLNRGSGTGYF | TGTGCCAGCAGCTTAAATCGGGGCTCCGGGACAGGGTACTTC | TRBV7-8 | TRBD1 | NA | TRBJ1-2
CASSEGGNRYGYTF | TGTGCCAGCAGCGAGGGAGGGAATCGCTATGGCTACACCTTC | TRBV7-2 | NA | NA | TRBJ1-2
CAFFLRGTFEAFF | TGTGCCTTTTTTTTACGCGGGACGTTTGAAGCTTTCTTT | TRBV30 | NA | NA | TRBJ1-1
CATSETTTPNTGELFF | TGTGCCACCAGTGAGACTACAACGCCGAACACCGGGGAGCTGTTTTTT | TRBV24-1 | NA | NA | TRBJ2-2